Sequencing of this TCR beta chain was carried out in a study of response to subunit inactivated influenza vaccine. Points from the study as a whole: The authors proposed limited new T cell recruitment per seasonal influenza vaccination.

V gave up 3 bases and J gave up 3 bases; unmatched junction bases: 8. Germline V gene lookup returns CDR1 MGHDK and CDR2 SYGVNS. The CDR3 has 16 residues. TCRdb itself ran the RT-PCR reads through MiXCR, one entry per CDR3 protein. The sample comprises hundreds of thousands of distinct CDR3 sequences, 11% to 15% of which are singletons, and around 7% rests with the top ten. For this clonotype: Antigen: not known.

Specimen: PBMCs from blood, collected roughly 2 weeks before vaccination. The chain combines TRBV25-1 with TRBJ2-7; 10 bases fit TRBD1. This clonotype was sampled from a man aged 50 to 59 who received an inactivated influenza vaccine. The CDR3 is CASSDLLRTGGYEQYF. In DNA form, the CDR3 reads TGTGCCAGCAGTGATCTTTTGCGGACAGGGGGCTACGAGCAGTACTTC.